This is a list of T cell receptor beta chains from one sample in a study of T-cell memory formation after mild COVID-19. TCRdb independently ran MiXCR on the 5' RACE reads; one entry per CDR3 protein. The sample records about 130,000 distinct CDR3 sequences, approximately 6.3% being singletons. The sequenced sample was PBMCs or a T cell subset sorted from them (not recorded which). Every receptor here comes from an adult woman who had mild COVID-19 (a few samples of this study predate the infection). Cell type and time point are not known. The CDR3 runs from the conserved cysteine through the conserved F or W. D genes are given only for firm matches. Clone size is shown for a subset of rows, as once, few, many or a class of expanded clone.

j_call d_call cdr3_length clone_size v_call cdr3_nt cdr3_aa
TRBJ2-7 . 14 . TRBV12-3/TRBV12-4 TGTGCCAGCAGTTTGGGGTCTGCACGGGACGAGCAGTACTTC CASSLGSARDEQYF
TRBJ1-3 . 13 . TRBV7-2 TGTGCCAGCAGCGTTGACAGTTATAACACCATATATTTT CASSVDSYNTIYF
TRBJ1-1 . 13 few TRBV7-6 TGTGCCAGCAGCGTAGCCCGGGACACTGAAGCTTTCTTT CASSVARDTEAFF
TRBJ2-7 TRBD1 15 . TRBV9 TGTGCCAGCAGCGTAGGTCAGGGGGCGCTGGGGGAGCAGTACTTC CASSVGQGALGEQYF
TRBJ2-1 . 16 few TRBV7-6 TGTGCCAGCAGCTTAGTGGTGGAGTTGGAGGGGAATGAGCAGTTCTTC CASSLVVELEGNEQFF
TRBJ2-2 . 13 many TRBV10-3 TGTGCCATCCTTCGGGCAGGGGCCGGGGAGCTGTTTTTT CAILRAGAGELFF
TRBJ2-3 . 13 many TRBV20-1 TGCAGTGCTTTCGGCTGGGGGACAGATACGCAGTATTTT CSAFGWGTDTQYF
TRBJ1-1 TRBD1 15 . TRBV20-1 TGCAGTGCTAGAGATGCAGGGGGCGTGCGAACTGAAGCTTTCTTT CSARDAGGVRTEAFF
TRBJ2-3 . 13 many TRBV29-1 TGCAGCGTTTCTGTAGCTCGTCAGGATACGCAGTATTTT CSVSVARQDTQYF
TRBJ2-1 . 19 few TRBV7-2 TGTGCCAGCAGCTTAGTAGGCCCAATCACTAGCTTTGACGGCGATGAGCAGTTCTTC CASSLVGPITSFDGDEQFF
TRBJ2-7 . 14 many TRBV5-1 TGCGCCAGCAGCCAGGACGAAGGCTCCTACGAGCAGTACTTC CASSQDEGSYEQYF
TRBJ2-3 TRBD2 16 . TRBV7-2 TGTGCCAGCAGCCGGACTGCGGGGGGAGTCACAGATACGCAGTATTTT CASSRTAGGVTDTQYF
TRBJ1-1 . 13 many TRBV7-9 TGTGCCAGCATCCTTCAGGGGACCACTGAAGCTTTCTTT CASILQGTTEAFF
TRBJ1-2 . 11 many TRBV7-9 TGTGCCAGCAGCCCTTGGGCGGGCTACACCTTC CASSPWAGYTF
TRBJ2-3 . 15 many TRBV20-1 TGCAGTGCTAGTTATTCCCCAATAGGGACAGATACGCAGTATTTT CSASYSPIGTDTQYF
TRBJ2-1 TRBD2 16 few TRBV5-6 TGTGCCAGCAGCTTGTTCACCAGCGGGGGGTTCAATGAGCAGTTCTTC CASSLFTSGGFNEQFF
TRBJ1-5 . 15 many TRBV20-1 TGCAGTGCTAGTAAGGCCAGGGGTGCGAATCAGCCCCAGCATTTT CSASKARGANQPQHF
TRBJ1-1 TRBD1 16 few TRBV7-9 TGTGCCAGCAGCCTCGCCTCCGGACAGGCGGACACTGAAGCTTTCTTT CASSLASGQADTEAFF
TRBJ1-1 TRBD1 15 medium-sized TRBV12-3/TRBV12-4 TGTGCCAGCAGCAGACCGGGACAGGGGACCACTGAAGCTTTCTTT CASSRPGQGTTEAFF
TRBJ2-3 . 19 . TRBV18 TGTGCCAGCTCACAGACTCGCGGGACAGCCCAACCTAGCACAGATACGCAGTATTTT CASSQTRGTAQPSTDTQYF
TRBJ2-5 TRBD1 18 few TRBV15 TGTGCCACCAGCAGAGATCCCTCCGGGACAGGGGGCGAGGAGACCCAGTACTTC CATSRDPSGTGGEETQYF
TRBJ2-7 TRBD2 16 few TRBV15 TGTGCCACCAGCAGACCGGGACTAGCGGAACTACGGGAGCAGTACTTC CATSRPGLAELREQYF
TRBJ1-5 TRBD1 17 . TRBV20-1 TGCAGTGCTAGTTCTGACAGGGGTCTGAATAGCAATCAGCCCCAGCATTTT CSASSDRGLNSNQPQHF
TRBJ2-6 TRBD1 16 many TRBV6-5 TGTGCCAGCAGTAGGACAGGATCCTCTGGGGCCAACGTCCTGACTTTC CASSRTGSSGANVLTF
TRBJ2-7 . 14 . TRBV18 TGTGCCAGCTCGCCTAGGGACGGACCCTACGAGCAGTACTTC CASSPRDGPYEQYF